This paragraph covers one T cell receptor beta chain sequence. This sample was taken from a study of OX40 agonist ivuxolimab in advanced cancers. Profiling relied on immunoSEQ multiplex PCR, and the TCRdb table lists in-frame clones only, not all of them. The table records about 64,000 clones, around 84% of them present only once. The CDR3 loop spans 18 amino acids. Per germline, CDR1 LNHNV and CDR2 YYDKDF (reference sequence). V was pared by 0 bases and J by 2 bases, with 17 bases between. The sample consisted of CD4+ or CD8+ T cells sorted from blood, taken in a trial of the OX40 agonist ivuxolimab. The V and J genes are TRBV15 and TRBJ1-3, with D tentatively TRBD1 (6 bases). This TCR was sampled from an adult with an advanced solid tumor such as melanoma, head and neck, liver or kidney cancer. CDR3 residues: CATSREAVLQGPGNTIYF. DNA for the CDR3: TGTGCCACCAGCAGAGAGGCGGTCCTACAGGGCCCTGGAAACACCATATATTTT.